This T cell receptor (beta chain) was retrieved from a study of chemoradiotherapy in HPV16-positive cancers. Measured with immunoSEQ multiplex PCR; TCRdb has only the in-frame clones, and not every one. The sample has some 30,000 clones, roughly 82% seen once. The CDR3 is 15 amino acids. From germline, CDR1 is SGHTA and CDR2 FQGNSA. V lost 1 base to trimming and J lost 4 bases; unmatched junction nucleotides: 1. A remark on this clone: Its cognate antigen is unknown.

Repertoires were sampled repeatedly during chemoradiotherapy. Whole-study findings and limits: Candidate HPV-specific clones and E7-related TCR motifs grew in tumor during treatment. Functional assays defining HPV-specific T cells used only a couple of HPV16-positive patients.

This sequence joins TRBV7-2 and TRBJ2-5; 12 nucleotides line up with TRBD2. The sequence was obtained from a human donor with HPV-associated anogenital cancer. The material sequenced was blood, taken from a patient who underwent chemoradiotherapy. The CDR3 loop is CASSLETSGGETQYF. CDR3 nucleotides: TGTGCCAGCAGCTTAGAGACTAGCGGGGGAGAGACCCAGTACTTC.